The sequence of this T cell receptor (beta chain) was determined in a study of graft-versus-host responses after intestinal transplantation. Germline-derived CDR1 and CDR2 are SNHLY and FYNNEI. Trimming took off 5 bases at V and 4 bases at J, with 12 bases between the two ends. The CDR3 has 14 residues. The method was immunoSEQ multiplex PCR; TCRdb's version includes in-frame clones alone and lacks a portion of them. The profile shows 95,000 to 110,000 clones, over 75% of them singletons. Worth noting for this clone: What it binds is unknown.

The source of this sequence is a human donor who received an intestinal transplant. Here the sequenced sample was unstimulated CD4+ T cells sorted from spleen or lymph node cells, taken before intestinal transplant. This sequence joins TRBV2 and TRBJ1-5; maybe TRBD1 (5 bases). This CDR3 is CASSFGRVNQPQHF. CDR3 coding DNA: TGTGCCAGCAGTTTCGGCAGGGTTAATCAGCCCCAGCATTTT.